Following are 6 T cell receptor beta chains from one sample sequenced in a study of Ad26.COV2.S vaccination and SARS-CoV-2 variants. Treatment in this sample: around 19 received Ad26.COV2.S at low or high dose, single or two shots; roughly five received placebo; per-sample allocation not given. Collection of the samples took place on day 63 after the first injection of vaccine or placebo. This table comes from immunoSEQ multiplex PCR, and its TCRdb copy is limited to in-frame clones, with some not included. The data hold roughly 330,000 clones, with under 90% observed a single time. The sequencing here drew on peripheral blood, taken in a trial of Ad26.COV2.S vaccine versus placebo. The receptor set was obtained from a person aged 18-60 years who received the Ad26.COV2.S COVID-19 vaccine or a placebo.

This sequence joins TRBV30 and TRBJ1-4; TRBD1 aligns across 8 bases. This CDR3 contains 13 residues. Germline V CDR1 and CDR2: GTSNPN, SVGIG (reference sequence). J lost 11 bases, V lost 6 bases, and 11 bases had no gene match. The CDR3, as DNA: TGTGCCTGTGACACAGGGGGGATTGGGAAACTGTTTTTT. This sequence encodes CACDTGGIGKLFF.

The chain is built from TRBV7-2 and TRBJ1-1; possibly TRBD1 for D (5 bases). V lost 4 bases to trimming and J lost 1 base, with 7 bases between them. CDR3 length equals 13 residues. Germline CDR1 and CDR2: SGHTA and FQGNSA. CDR3 region: CASSWGPNTEAFF. CDR3 DNA sequence: TGTGCCAGCAGCTGGGGCCCGAACACTGAAGCTTTCTTT.

The chain links TRBV10-3 to TRBJ1-1; D is perhaps TRBD1 (5 bases). There are 11 residues in the CDR3. Germline-derived CDR1 and CDR2 are ENHRY and SYGVKD. The V gene lost 6 bases and the J gene lost 6 bases, with 8 bases spanning the gap. The CDR3 coding sequence is TGTGCCATCAGGCAGGGACCTGAAGCTTTCTTT. It yields the protein CAIRQGPEAFF.

The chain is built from TRBV6-5 and TRBJ2-7; tentatively, D is TRBD1 or TRBD2 (5 bases each). The V gene lost 2 bases and the J gene lost 6 bases, with 11 bases spanning the gap. The V gene's germline CDR1 is MNHEY and CDR2 SVGAGI. CDR3 length: 13 amino acids. CDR3 protein: CASSYPGTGEQYF. The CDR3 nucleotides are TGTGCCAGCAGTTACCCGGGGACGGGCGAGCAGTACTTC.

V and J are TRBV19 and TRBJ2-1; D uncertain. The CDR3 extends over 17 amino acids. Germline CDR1 and CDR2: LNHDA and SQIVND (reference sequence). Trimming removed 1 base at V and 0 bases at J, with 13 bases between. CDR3 amino acids: CASSIAGPVGSYNEQFF. The CDR3 bases are TGTGCCAGTAGTATAGCGGGTCCGGTGGGCTCCTACAATGAGCAGTTCTTC. Full variable domain (missing parts from reference TRBV19 and TRBJ2-1): DGGITQSPKYLFRKEGQNVTLSCEQNLNHDAMYWYRQDPGQGLRLIYYSQIVNDFQKGDIAEGYSVSREKKESFPLTVTSAQKNPTAFYLCASSIAGPVGSYNEQFFGPGTRLTVL.

V and J are TRBV7-9 and TRBJ2-1, with 7 bases that match TRBD2. The junction had 3 bases not matched to a gene; V was cut back by 6 bases and J by 4 bases. CDR3 length: 13 residues. Per germline, CDR1 SEHNR and CDR2 FQNEAQ (reference sequence). The CDR3 is CASSRGGYNEQFF. In nucleotides, the CDR3 is TGTGCCAGCAGTCGGGGAGGGTACAATGAGCAGTTCTTC.